This TCR beta chain was documented in a study of CD8 T cells in ankylosing spondylitis. CDR3 size: 14 residues. Overall study results and limits: A TCR beta motif of under 10 highly homologous variants appeared characteristic of ankylosing spondylitis blood.

This clonotype was seen only a few times. Its antigen remains unknown. Via MiXCR, TCRdb re-called the 5' RACE reads, giving one row per CDR3 protein. This table has almost 400,000 distinct CDR3 sequences, approximately 20% appearing once. This chain connects TRBV21-1 to TRBJ2-7. TRBV21-1 is a pseudogene segment. This sequence was found in a male donor with ankylosing spondylitis. Sequenced material: blood, either unsorted or a sorted T cell fraction (not recorded which). The CDR3 DNA reads as TGTGCCAGCAGCAAAATCAGCTCGGTGGACGAGCAGTACTTC. Protein: CASSKISSVDEQYF.